These 28 T cell receptor beta chains share one sample of origin, sequenced in a study of early T cells in non-severe SARS-CoV-2 infection. Each CDR3 protein is one row after TCRdb ran MiXCR on the 5' RACE reads. The sample carries about 110,000 distinct CDR3 sequences, over 9.5% recorded once. This material consisted of whole blood, taken at baseline. The receptors stem from an adult who was a healthcare worker with PCR-confirmed SARS-CoV-2 infection or an uninfected control (not recorded which).

V is TRBV29-1 and J is TRBJ2-7; D call uncertain. With 3 bases removed from V and 2 bases from J, the gap between germline ends came to 8 bases. The CDR3 totals 12 residues. Germline CDR1 and CDR2: SQVTM and ANQGSEA. CDR3 nucleotide sequence: TGCAGCGTTGAGGCAGGCCCCTACGAGCAGTACTTC. Its translation is CSVEAGPYEQYF.

This clonotype was observed a few times. This rearrangement joins TRBV19 to TRBJ1-5, with D possibly TRBD1 on 6 matching bases. V lost 5 bases and J 3 bases, leaving 11 bases between the germline ends. Per germline, CDR1 LNHDA and CDR2 SQIVND (reference sequence). The CDR3 has 14 residues. The CDR3 DNA reads TGTGCCAGTAGTTACCGGGACAACAATCAGCCCCAGCATTTT. Amino acids: CASSYRDNNQPQHF.

The J gene is TRBJ2-7, the V gene TRBV7-8; D is undetermined. In germline, CDR1 is SGHVS, CDR2 FQNEAQ. V was cut by 5 bases and J by 9 bases, with 14 bases left in between. The CDR3 length is 12 residues. The DNA of the CDR3 is TGTGCCAGCAGCCTCGGGCCTCCGGGGCAGTACTTC. Its protein is CASSLGPPGQYF. Supplemented by reference TRBV7-8 and TRBJ2-7, the full variable domain reads GAGVSQSPRYKVAKRGQDVALRCDPISGHVSLFWYQQALGQGPEFLTYFQNEAQLDKSGLPSDRFFAERPEGSVSTLKIQRTQQEDSAVYLCASSLGPPGQYFGPGTRLTVT.

This chain links TRBV29-1 with TRBJ1-4; D is uncertain. From germline, CDR1 is SQVTM and CDR2 ANQGSEA. The CDR3 totals 12 residues. V lost 7 bases and J lost 5, with 11 bases in between. Here the CDR3 reads CSALTQNEKLFF. The CDR3, as DNA: TGCAGCGCCCTAACTCAGAATGAAAAACTGTTTTTT.

Ten or more counts support this clonotype. The chain recombines TRBV5-3 with TRBJ1-1, with 7 bases aligning to TRBD1. TRBV5-3 carries the ORF label, with uncertain function. With 3 bases clipped from V and 11 bases from J, the junction kept 10 bases outside the gene matches. This CDR3 region has 13 residues. The CDR3 reads CARSSETGDTAFF. CDR3 sequence (DNA): TGTGCCAGAAGCTCCGAAACAGGGGACACGGCTTTCTTT.

This clonotype was detected a few times. The chain links TRBV20-1 to TRBJ2-1; 9 nucleotides agree with TRBD2. V was pared by 5 bases and J by 4 bases, with 15 bases of the junction left unmatched. Germline V gene lookup returns CDR1 DFQATT and CDR2 SNEGSKA (reference sequence). CDR3 size: 17 residues. The DNA for the CDR3 is TGCAGTGCTCCCCAGGGGCGGGAGGGCCGTATGTACAATGAGCAGTTCTTC. It encodes CSAPQGREGRMYNEQFF.

The sample holds many counts of this clonotype. The V call is TRBV5-5, the J call TRBJ1-5; D possibly corresponds to TRBD1 (6 bases). The V end lost 6 bases, the J end lost 3 bases, and 16 bases lay between the germline ends. The CDR3 has 15 residues. Germline CDR1 and CDR2: SGHKS and YYEKEE (reference sequence). The CDR3 loop reads CASTPTWGPNQPQHF. The CDR3 nucleotides are TGTGCCAGCACTCCGACGTGGGGGCCCAATCAGCCCCAGCATTTT.

This clonotype was seen ten or more times. The chain uses TRBV9 and TRBJ2-7; D is possibly TRBD1 or TRBD2 (5 bases each). Germline CDR1 and CDR2: SGDLS and YYNGEE. The germline V and J ends were trimmed by 4 bases and 7 bases, with 24 bases remaining between them. The CDR3 contains 16 residues. CDR3 residues: CASSLGQARLPGEQYF. CDR3 nucleotides: TGTGCCAGCAGCCTCGGACAAGCCCGACTACCGGGGGAGCAGTACTTC.

Remarks on this clonotype: Possible read error: a much larger clone is one base away. J is TRBJ2-7 and V is TRBV20-1; no definite D call. The CDR3 totals 16 residues. Germline assignment: CDR1 DFQATT and CDR2 SNEGSKA (reference sequence). The CDR3 reads CSARDLLAGTSYKQYF. The CDR3 nucleotides read TGCAGTGCTAGAGATCTTTTGGCAGGAACATCCTACAAGCAGTACTTC.

J is TRBJ2-2 and V is TRBV5-1, with D hard to call. The ends were cut back, 0 bases at V and 0 bases at J, with 9 bases in the middle. Germline V gene sequence: CDR1 SGHRS, CDR2 YFSETQ. This CDR3 spans 16 amino acids. The CDR3 sequence is CASSLVPVSNTGELFF. Here the CDR3 DNA reads TGCGCCAGCAGCTTGGTTCCGGTTTCGAACACCGGGGAGCTGTTTTTT.

This chain joins TRBV11-2 and TRBJ1-1; possible D gene TRBD1, 5 bases. Germline V gives CDR1 SGHAT, CDR2 FQNNGV. The CDR3 covers 15 residues. The V gene lost 1 base and the J gene lost 4 bases, with 13 bases spanning the gap. The CDR3: CASSLARSGGTEAFF. In DNA form, the CDR3 reads TGTGCCAGCAGCTTAGCCCGATCCGGGGGCACTGAAGCTTTCTTT.

This clonotype showed up just a few times. This rearrangement joins TRBV7-9 to TRBJ1-5, with unresolved D. V lost 1 base, J lost 3 bases, and 7 bases lay in between. Germline-derived CDR1 and CDR2 are SEHNR and FQNEAQ (reference sequence). CDR3 length: 14 amino acids. The CDR3 reads CASSLEQHNQPQHF. The CDR3, as DNA: TGTGCCAGCAGCTTAGAACAGCACAATCAGCCCCAGCATTTT. Supplemented by reference TRBV7-9 and TRBJ1-5, the full variable domain reads DTGVSQNPRHKITKRGQNVTFRCDPISEHNRLYWYRQTLGQGPEFLTYFQNEAQLEKSRLLSDRFSAERPKGSFSTLEIQRTEQGDSAMYLCASSLEQHNQPQHFGDGTRLSIL.

This clonotype was counted only a few times. A junction boundary mismatches the germline segment, possibly from a read error. CDR3 nucleotide sequence: TGTGCCACCAGTCAAGGAGAAAAACTGTTTTTT. Protein product: CATSQGEKLFF. The gene calls are TRBV12-3 or TRBV12-4 and TRBJ1-4; D gene uncertain. The CDR3 runs 11 residues.

In its sample, this clonotype was seen a few times. CDR3 DNA: TGTGCCAGTAGTATCTGGGACACAGTAAACAATGAGCAGTTCTTC. Translating gives CASSIWDTVNNEQFF. The chain joins TRBV19 to TRBJ2-1, with a weak D call TRBD1 (6 bases). The V end was cut by 3 bases, the J end by 5 bases, with 14 bases between. This CDR3 region has 15 residues. Germline V gives CDR1 LNHDA, CDR2 SQIVND (reference sequence). Full variable domain (missing parts from reference TRBV19 and TRBJ2-1): DGGITQSPKYLFRKEGQNVTLSCEQNLNHDAMYWYRQDPGQGLRLIYYSQIVNDFQKGDIAEGYSVSREKKESFPLTVTSAQKNPTAFYLCASSIWDTVNNEQFFGPGTRLTVL.

The chain employs TRBV4-1 and TRBJ1-5; unclear D gene. This CDR3 region has 16 residues. With 0 bases removed from V and 1 base from J, the gap between germline ends came to 10 bases. The germline V gene encodes CDR1 MGHRA and CDR2 YSYEKL. The CDR3 coding sequence is TGCGCCAGCAGCCAAGATACCGGGGTCAGCAATCAGCCCCAGCATTTT. Protein: CASSQDTGVSNQPQHF.

A few counts support this clonotype. This chain uses TRBV7-9 with TRBJ1-2; 8 nucleotides align to TRBD1. Germline V gene data show CDR1 as SEHNR and CDR2 as FQNEAQ (reference sequence). V shed 6 bases, J shed 8 bases, and the junction held 14 bases outside the gene matches. This CDR3 is built from 15 residues. CDR3 loop: CASRDRVEGVRGYTF. In nucleotides, the CDR3 is TGTGCCAGCAGGGACAGGGTGGAAGGAGTGAGAGGCTACACCTTC.

This clonotype was recorded a few times. V usage is TRBV27 and J usage is TRBJ2-7; D uncertain. Germline V gene lookup returns CDR1 MNHEY and CDR2 SMNVEV (reference sequence). CDR3 length equals 14 residues. V gave up 3 bases and J gave up 4 bases, with 13 bases separating them. The DNA for the CDR3 is TGTGCCAGCAGTTTCCTATCAAACGGGTACGAGCAGTACTTC. Amino acids: CASSFLSNGYEQYF.

This clonotype came up many times. V gene TRBV6-2 or TRBV6-3 combines with J gene TRBJ2-2, with D perhaps TRBD1 or TRBD2 (5 bases each). This CDR3 has 15 residues. V was cut by 2 bases and J by 5 bases, with 12 bases left in between. The germline CDR1 and CDR2 sequences are MNHEY and SVGEGT. CDR3 bases: TGTGCCAGCAGTTACGAGGGGCCCAGTACCGGGGAGCTGTTTTTT. Amino acids: CASSYEGPSTGELFF.

This sequence joins TRBV9 and TRBJ2-2; tentative D call: TRBD1 (5 bases). This CDR3 contains 16 residues. Germline loops: CDR1 SGDLS, CDR2 YYNGEE. The ends were cut back, 3 bases at V and 0 bases at J, with 12 bases in the middle. The CDR3: CASSARQSANTGELFF. In DNA form, the CDR3 reads TGTGCCAGCAGCGCGAGACAGTCCGCGAACACCGGGGAGCTGTTTTTT.

This chain connects TRBV3-1 to TRBJ2-7, with 7 bases lining up with TRBD2. V was pared by 4 bases and J by 3 bases, with 9 bases of the junction left unmatched. The CDR3 covers 15 residues. CDR1 and CDR2 from the germline V gene are LGHDT and YNNKEL (reference sequence). CDR3 sequence: CASSPSRLADYEQYF. CDR3 coding DNA: TGTGCCAGCAGCCCCTCTAGACTAGCCGACTACGAGCAGTACTTC.

The chain joins TRBV5-1 to TRBJ1-5, with D perhaps TRBD1 (5 bases). Germline lookup yields CDR1 SGHRS and CDR2 YFSETQ. The CDR3 runs to 15 residues. V was cut by 0 bases and J by 0 bases, with 7 bases left in between. The CDR3 DNA reads as TGCGCCAGCAGCTTGGAAGGGGATAGCAATCAGCCCCAGCATTTT. Protein product: CASSLEGDSNQPQHF.

This clonotype was recorded a few times. The chain is built from TRBV20-1 and TRBJ2-7; D is perhaps TRBD2 (5 bases). The CDR3 consists of 14 residues. V gave up 1 base and J gave up 3 bases, with 13 bases separating them. Looked up from germline, CDR1 is DFQATT and CDR2 is SNEGSKA (reference sequence). The CDR3 region has the DNA TGCAGTGCTAGAGGCGGCAGCGGTTTCTACGAGCAGTACTTC. This gives the protein CSARGGSGFYEQYF.

The V call is TRBV5-1, the J call TRBJ2-2; TRBD2 matches 8 bases. Per germline, CDR1 SGHRS and CDR2 YFSETQ. This CDR3 is built from 14 residues. J was trimmed by 3 bases and V by 2 bases; bases with no gene match: 0. The CDR3 sequence: CASSLLADTGELFF. Here the CDR3 DNA reads TGCGCCAGCAGCTTACTAGCGGACACCGGGGAGCTGTTTTTT.

In this sample, this clonotype turned up a few times. This chain's CDR3 is CASSPSTLGRNTEAFF. DNA for the CDR3: TGTGCCAGCAGCCCCTCAACGCTGGGGCGGAACACTGAAGCTTTCTTT. The chain links TRBV9 to TRBJ1-1; TRBD1 might be the D (5 bases). CDR3 length equals 16 residues. V gave up 4 bases and J gave up 1 base, with 17 bases separating them. CDR1 and CDR2 from the germline V gene are SGDLS and YYNGEE.

This clonotype has more than one count but fewer than ten. The CDR3 region has the DNA TGTGCCAGCAGCCACAGTTTATCCGGACGGCTGGTCTACGAGCAGTACTTC. Translation: CASSHSLSGRLVYEQYF. This chain links TRBV3-1 with TRBJ2-7; no clear D. Germline loops: CDR1 LGHDT, CDR2 YNNKEL (reference sequence). The CDR3 is 17 amino acids. The V gene lost 3 bases and the J gene lost 3 bases, with 21 bases spanning the gap.

This clonotype has just a few counts. This chain connects TRBV6-6 to TRBJ1-5; perhaps TRBD1 as D (6 bases). The length of the CDR3 is 16 residues. Deletions cut 6 bases from V and 3 bases from J, with 18 bases between. Germline V CDR1 and CDR2: MNHNY, SVGAGI (reference sequence). For the CDR3, the DNA is TGTGCCAGCAGACAGGGAACAGCAATACTCAATCAGCCCCAGCATTTT. This sequence encodes CASRQGTAILNQPQHF.

The CDR3 DNA reads TGTGCCAGCGCTGGTGAGGGAGGGCTTAACACTGAAGCTTTCTTT. Its translation: CASAGEGGLNTEAFF. V usage is TRBV12-3 or TRBV12-4 and J usage is TRBJ1-1; D is undetermined. Deletions cut 8 bases from V and 2 bases from J, with 18 bases between. The CDR3 has 15 amino acids.

CDR3 DNA sequence: TGCAGTGCTAGACTAGCGGGAGGCCCAAACAATGAGCAGTTCTTC. This sequence encodes CSARLAGGPNNEQFF. J is TRBJ2-1 and V is TRBV20-1, with TRBD2 matching over 11 bases. Germline V CDR1 and CDR2: DFQATT, SNEGSKA (reference sequence). V shed 2 bases, J shed 5 bases, and the junction held 5 bases outside the gene matches. This CDR3 is built from 15 residues.